The 29 T cell receptor beta chains below all came from one sample that was sequenced in a study of regulatory T cells in long-lasting Graves disease. Regarding time point: newly diagnosed GD, antithyroid drugs for less than 3 months. PBMC-derived RNA was used for the TCR library. For TCR beta, libraries came from iRepertoire HTBI primers and Arm-PCR of CDR3 regions. TCRdb redid the calling of the multiplex PCR reads with MiXCR, one entry per CDR3 protein. The sample has around 480,000 distinct CDR3 sequences; 16% are singletons. This sample also belongs to another study, concerning T cells in Graves' hyperthyroidism and ophthalmopathy.

Sequencing used peripheral blood mononuclear cells (PBMCs), obtained at new diagnosis, from a patient treated with antithyroid drugs. The source of these receptors is a woman between 40 and 65 years old with Graves disease.

There are a few counts of this clonotype. The V call is TRBV19, the J call TRBJ2-1, with TRBD1 identical over 9 bases. Germline-derived CDR1 and CDR2 are LNHDA and SQIVND (reference sequence). The V gene end was trimmed by 6 bases and the J gene end by 3 bases; junction bases not matched to a gene: 6. This CDR3 spans 15 amino acids. The CDR3 spells CASSPDRGHYNEQFF. The CDR3 region has the DNA TGTGCCAGTAGCCCGGACAGGGGTCACTACAATGAGCAGTTCTTC. The full variable domain, in which reference TRBV19 and TRBJ2-1 provide the parts outside the CDR3, is DGGITQSPKYLFRKEGQNVTLSCEQNLNHDAMYWYRQDPGQGLRLIYYSQIVNDFQKGDIAEGYSVSREKKESFPLTVTSAQKNPTAFYLCASSPDRGHYNEQFFGPGTRLTVL.

Worth noting for this clonotype: Compared with germline, one end of the junction differs, possibly owing to a read error. This rearrangement joins TRBV19 to TRBJ1-2; possible D gene TRBD1, 5 bases. The germline CDR1 and CDR2 sequences are LNHDA and SQIVND (reference sequence). The CDR3 length is 12 residues. The CDR3 DNA reads as TGTGCCGGTAGTAGCCGGGGGGAAGGCTACACCTTC. Its translation: CAGSSRGEGYTF.

This chain uses TRBV5-1 with TRBJ2-3, with no clear D. The CDR3 runs 12 residues. The V gene lost 3 bases and the J gene lost 3 bases, with 5 bases spanning the gap. The germline CDR1 and CDR2 sequences are SGHRS and YFSETQ. The CDR3 DNA follows: TGCGCCAGCAGCTCGGAGACAGATACGCAGTATTTT. This gives the protein CASSSETDTQYF. Supplemented by reference TRBV5-1 and TRBJ2-3, the full variable domain reads KAGVTQTPRYLIKTRGQQVTLSCSPISGHRSVSWYQQTPGQGLQFLFEYFSETQRNKGNFPGRFSGRQFSNSRSEMNVSTLELGDSALYLCASSSETDTQYFGPGTRLTVL.

This sequence joins TRBV19 and TRBJ1-5; the D gene is possibly TRBD1 (5 bases). CDR1 and CDR2 from the germline V gene are LNHDA and SQIVND (reference sequence). V was clipped by 3 bases and J by 4 bases, with 25 bases between them. The CDR3 loop spans 19 amino acids. CDR3 sequence (DNA): TGTGCCAGTAGTATTTTCGTTTGGGGCCGGGGTAGGAGGAATCAGCCCCAGCATTTT. Its protein is CASSIFVWGRGRRNQPQHF. The complete variable domain, with remaining parts taken from reference TRBV19 and TRBJ1-5, reads DGGITQSPKYLFRKEGQNVTLSCEQNLNHDAMYWYRQDPGQGLRLIYYSQIVNDFQKGDIAEGYSVSREKKESFPLTVTSAQKNPTAFYLCASSIFVWGRGRRNQPQHFGDGTRLSIL.

The sample holds many counts of this clonotype. The V and J genes are TRBV2 and TRBJ2-7; possible D gene TRBD2, 5 bases. Germline lookup yields CDR1 SNHLY and CDR2 FYNNEI. The V gene lost 8 bases and the J gene lost 6 bases, with 11 bases spanning the gap. CDR3 length: 11 amino acids. As DNA, the CDR3 is TGTGCCAGCCGGGTGGGAGCCGAGCAGTACTTC. Its translation: CASRVGAEQYF.

This clonotype was counted ten times or more. The chain couples TRBV2 to TRBJ1-2, with 9 nucleotides matching TRBD1. Per the germline V gene, CDR1 is SNHLY and CDR2 is FYNNEI. This CDR3 spans 14 amino acids. The V gene end was trimmed by 7 bases and the J gene end by 3 bases; junction bases not matched to a gene: 6. DNA for the CDR3: TGTGCCAGCAATACAGGGGGCGCCGACTATGGCTACACCTTC. Encoded protein: CASNTGGADYGYTF.

This clonotype was recorded at least ten times. This chain connects TRBV2 to TRBJ2-5, with D possibly matching TRBD2 (5 bases). CDR1 and CDR2 from the germline V gene are SNHLY and FYNNEI. V lost 2 bases and J lost 1, with 20 bases in between. This CDR3 spans 18 amino acids. In DNA, the CDR3 is TGTGCCAGCAGTGAACGCAGAGGGCGCGAGCCCTCCCAAGAGACCCAGTACTTC. Amino acids: CASSERRGREPSQETQYF. Using reference TRBV2 and TRBJ2-5 for the parts outside the CDR3, the full variable domain is EPEVTQTPSHQVTQMGQEVILRCVPISNHLYFYWYRQILGQKVEFLVSFYNNEISEKSEIFDDQFSVERPDGSNFTLKIRSTKLEDSAMYFCASSERRGREPSQETQYFGPGTRLLVL.

This clonotype was seen a few times. This chain joins TRBV6-2 or TRBV6-3 and TRBJ1-2; 8 bases fit TRBD1. Germline lookup yields CDR1 MNHEY and CDR2 SVGEGT. The CDR3 runs to 15 residues. Trimming at V came to 5 bases and at J to 7 bases, leaving 12 bases not matched to a gene. The CDR3 DNA reads as TGTGCCAGCAGTGAGAGGGGACAGGTTTCGCTTGGCTACACCTTC. As protein: CASSERGQVSLGYTF.

This clonotype has a count of ten or more. The V gene is TRBV20-1, the J gene TRBJ2-3, with 9 bases that match TRBD2. CDR3 length: 13 residues. V was pared by 5 bases and J by 8 bases, with 8 bases of the junction left unmatched. Germline CDR1 DFQATT, CDR2 SNEGSKA (reference sequence). The CDR3: CSAPGLARGTQYF. The CDR3 DNA follows: TGCAGTGCTCCCGGACTAGCGAGGGGTACGCAGTATTTT.

This clonotype was seen a handful of times. The chain recombines TRBV20-1 with TRBJ1-5; possibly TRBD1 for D (6 bases). Germline CDR1 and CDR2: DFQATT and SNEGSKA (reference sequence). V lost 7 bases, J lost 5 bases, and 15 bases lay in between. CDR3 length: 13 amino acids. CDR3 DNA sequence: TGCAGTGGGGCGGGGGGCTCCTATCAGCCCCAGCATTTT. Its protein product is CSGAGGSYQPQHF.

This clonotype was observed many times. The chain links TRBV28 to TRBJ1-5; D is undetermined. The V and J ends lost 5 bases and 5 bases respectively, with 16 bases between them. CDR1 and CDR2 (germline): MDHEN, SYDVKM. The CDR3 extends over 15 amino acids. The CDR3 loop reads CASSPGEGGYQPQHF. The CDR3 DNA follows: TGTGCCAGCAGTCCCGGGGAGGGAGGATATCAGCCCCAGCATTTT.

This clonotype turned up a few times. This sequence joins TRBV5-4 and TRBJ2-4, with 8 bases aligning to TRBD1. V gave up 4 bases and J gave up 7 bases; unmatched junction bases: 4. This CDR3 spans 13 amino acids. Per germline, CDR1 SGHNT and CDR2 YYREEE (reference sequence). The chain's CDR3 is CASSPGQENIQYF. The CDR3 DNA follows: TGTGCCAGCAGCCCGGGACAGGAGAACATTCAGTACTTC.

This clonotype was counted many times. This sequence joins TRBV7-9 and TRBJ1-4; D remains unclear. Per germline, CDR1 SEHNR and CDR2 FQNEAQ (reference sequence). This CDR3 contains 11 residues. Deletions cut 5 bases from V and 12 bases from J, with 10 bases between. The CDR3, as DNA: TGTGCCAGCAGCCCCCAATCGGAACTGTTTTTT. Translating gives CASSPQSELFF.

Regarding this clonotype: This may come from a read error, since a much larger clone is one base off. The chain uses TRBV7-3 and TRBJ2-2, with D maybe TRBD1 (6 bases). Germline CDR1 and CDR2: SGHTA and FQGTGA. The CDR3 totals 14 residues. The CDR3 DNA reads TGTGCCAGCAGCTTAAGTGGGGACACCAGGGAGCTGTTTTTT. Translating gives CASSLSGDTRELFF.

The sample holds many counts of this clonotype. This chain joins TRBV11-2 and TRBJ2-7; 9 bases are shared with TRBD2. J was trimmed by 5 bases and V by 4 bases; bases with no gene match: 12. This CDR3 has 16 residues. The germline CDR1 and CDR2 sequences are SGHAT and FQNNGV. The CDR3 here is CASSSLRKAGGHEQYF. CDR3 in DNA: TGTGCCAGCAGCTCCCTCCGGAAAGCGGGGGGCCACGAGCAGTACTTC. Together with reference TRBV11-2 and TRBJ2-7, the CDR3 gives the full variable domain: EAGVAQSPRYKIIEKRQSVAFWCNPISGHATLYWYQQILGQGPKLLIQFQNNGVVDDSQLPKDRFSAERLKGVDSTLKIQPAKLEDSAVYLCASSSLRKAGGHEQYFGPGTRLTVT.

This clonotype was picked up many times. The V and J genes are TRBV20-1 and TRBJ2-3; maybe TRBD2 (5 bases). Trimming stripped 6 bases from V and 4 bases from J, with 14 bases between. This CDR3 spans 13 amino acids. Germline CDR1 and CDR2: DFQATT and SNEGSKA (reference sequence). Here the CDR3 DNA reads TGCAGTGCCACGCTAGGGAGTCCAGATACGCAGTATTTT. It specifies CSATLGSPDTQYF.

Ten or more counts support this clonotype. The genes are TRBV6-2 or TRBV6-3 and TRBJ1-2, with D possibly TRBD1 on 6 matching bases. This CDR3 is built from 17 residues. Germline lookup yields CDR1 MNHEY and CDR2 SVGEGT. Trimming shortened V by 4 bases and J by 0 bases, and 18 bases separated the two germline ends. The CDR3 region is CASSSGTQVLTNYGYTF. The CDR3 DNA follows: TGTGCCAGCAGTTCCGGGACACAAGTCTTAACTAACTATGGCTACACCTTC.

This clonotype was counted ten times or more. J is TRBJ1-1 and V is TRBV28; 7 bases map to TRBD1. With 6 bases clipped from V and 3 bases from J, the junction kept 7 bases outside the gene matches. Germline CDR1 MDHEN, CDR2 SYDVKM. This CDR3 is built from 14 residues. The CDR3 reads CASSLRGRDTEAFF. The CDR3 bases are TGTGCCAGCAGCCTCAGGGGGAGGGACACTGAAGCTTTCTTT. Together with reference TRBV28 and TRBJ1-1, the CDR3 gives the full variable domain: DVKVTQSSRYLVKRTGEKVFLECVQDMDHENMFWYRQDPGLGLRLIYFSYDVKMKEKGDIPEGYSVSREKKERFSLILESASTNQTSMYLCASSLRGRDTEAFFGQGTRLTVV.

This clonotype was found many times. The J gene is TRBJ1-4, the V gene TRBV7-9, with D possibly being TRBD1 (5 bases). Trimming shortened V by 2 bases and J by 2 bases, and 9 bases separated the two germline ends. Germline V lookup: CDR1 SEHNR, CDR2 FQNEAQ (reference sequence). There are 15 residues in the CDR3. In DNA form, the CDR3 reads TGTGCCAGCAGCTTAAGGGGAAGGACTAATGAAAAACTGTTTTTT. Its protein product is CASSLRGRTNEKLFF.

Many counts were recorded for this clonotype. V usage is TRBV6-1 and J usage is TRBJ2-3; 8 bases are a match to TRBD2. V gave up 1 base and J gave up 4 bases; unmatched junction bases: 7. Germline V CDR1 and CDR2: MNHNS, SASEGT. The CDR3 is 16 residues long. CDR3 loop: CASSEGVGGASDTQYF. The CDR3 DNA is TGTGCCAGCAGTGAAGGGGTCGGGGGGGCCTCAGATACGCAGTATTTT.

This clonotype was seen many times. The chain couples TRBV11-2 to TRBJ2-1, with TRBD2 matching 10 bases. J was trimmed by 5 bases and V by 3 bases; bases with no gene match: 10. The CDR3 consists of 17 residues. The germline V gene has CDR1 SGHAT and CDR2 FQNNGV. The CDR3 sequence: CASSLRKRGGLNNEQFF. Here the CDR3 DNA reads TGTGCCAGCAGCTTGCGGAAGCGGGGGGGCCTTAACAATGAGCAGTTCTTC.

The V call is TRBV11-2, the J call TRBJ1-2; TRBD1 matches 8 bases. J gave up 7 bases and V 5 bases, and 18 bases lay outside the gene matches. Germline CDR1 SGHAT, CDR2 FQNNGV. The CDR3 contains 17 residues. In nucleotides, the CDR3 is TGTGCCAGCAGCGGGGGCCCAGGGGGCTTATTCACTAGTGGCTACACCTTC. Residues: CASSGGPGGLFTSGYTF.

This clonotype was counted ten times or more. This rearrangement joins TRBV5-1 to TRBJ1-6, with D maybe TRBD1 (5 bases). V was cut by 4 bases and J by 9 bases, with 11 bases left in between. This CDR3 region has 13 residues. Germline-derived CDR1 and CDR2 are SGHRS and YFSETQ. The CDR3 protein is CASSTGVRSPLHF. In DNA form, the CDR3 reads TGCGCCAGCAGCACGGGGGTCCGTTCACCCCTCCACTTT.

This clonotype has ten or more counts. This rearrangement joins TRBV6-1 to TRBJ2-5; D call uncertain. V was shortened by 7 bases and J by 4 bases, with 10 bases between the two germline ends. This CDR3 comprises 12 residues. Germline values: CDR1 MNHNS, CDR2 SASEGT. The CDR3 nucleotides read TGTGCCAGCAAGAGGTCAGGAGAGACCCAGTACTTC. Its translation is CASKRSGETQYF.

The chain recombines TRBV10-3 with TRBJ1-2; 7 positions match TRBD1. With V trimmed by 5 bases and J by 5 bases, 14 bases remained unmatched. This CDR3 is 16 amino acids long. Germline CDR1 is ENHRY and CDR2 is SYGVKD. This chain's CDR3 is CAISLTGSPLNYGYTF. CDR3 nucleotide sequence: TGTGCCATCAGTTTGACAGGGAGCCCCTTAAATTATGGCTACACCTTC.

The chain uses TRBV19 and TRBJ1-5; no firm D call. The DNA end is a closer match to TRBJ2-3, so the J assignment may be wrong. This CDR3 region has 20 residues. CDR1 is LNHDA, CDR2 SQIVND, per germline (reference sequence). The CDR3 region is CASSIEKGFPNGYSNQPQYF. In DNA form, the CDR3 reads TGTGCCAGTAGTATAGAGAAAGGATTCCCAAACGGTTATAGCAATCAGCCCCAGTATTTT.

Many counts were recorded for this clonotype. V gene TRBV6-1 combines with J gene TRBJ2-5; unclear D gene. The V end lost 0 bases, the J end lost 9 bases, and 11 bases lay between the germline ends. CDR1 and CDR2 from the germline V gene are MNHNS and SASEGT. This CDR3 contains 13 residues. The CDR3 sequence: CASSEAGLPSQYF. DNA for the CDR3: TGTGCCAGCAGTGAAGCTGGCCTGCCCTCCCAGTACTTC.

This clonotype has more than one count but fewer than ten. The V and J genes are TRBV5-6 and TRBJ1-6; TRBD1 is a possible D gene (6 bases). The V end lost 4 bases, the J end lost 14 bases, and 22 bases lay between the germline ends. The CDR3 length is 15 residues. Germline-derived CDR1 and CDR2 are SGHDT and YYEEEE. CDR3 DNA: TGTGCCAGCAGCATGAACAGGGCCGAACAGGGATCCCTCCACTTT. Encoded protein: CASSMNRAEQGSLHF.

This clonotype was detected only a few times. The CDR3 DNA follows: TGCGCCAGCAGCCTGAACTTCCGGGACTTGAACACTGAAGCTTTCTTT. Its protein product is CASSLNFRDLNTEAFF. The chain joins TRBV5-1 to TRBJ1-1; D is possibly TRBD1 (5 bases). The CDR3 sequence is 16 residues long. Germline lookup yields CDR1 SGHRS and CDR2 YFSETQ. Trimming removed 4 bases at V and 0 bases at J, with 16 bases between.